This record concerns one T cell receptor (beta chain) sequence. It lacks a known antigen. Qualities for individual bases were not recorded, and no much larger clone is one base off. The CDR3, from cysteine to phenylalanine, totals 15 residues. CDR3 DNA only is kept here, 45 bases in frame from base 1. At the junction V is shortened by 0 bases and J by 3 bases, with 10 bases in between. The germline V gene supplies CDR1 LGHNA and CDR2 YSLEER. The time point tag for this specimen amounts to: 30 days after allo-HCT. Blood from recipients was drawn roughly 28 days before transplant, then again at days 30, 100 and 180 after transplant. Using Nuclei Lysis Solution, genomic DNA was extracted from unfractionated peripheral blood mononuclear cells that were either fresh or cryopreserved. These data come from a study of T cell clonotyping in hematopoietic cell transplantation (dated by TCRdb to about 2021). Turning to the overall study: In the study, around 140 blood samples were gathered from 35 consecutive transplant recipients and their related donors. Patients were recruited between September 2015 and early 2017 and followed until September 2020 or death. Findings and caveats that apply to the study as a whole: Broader TCR repertoire diversity after transplant was predicted by Inverse Simpson Index values from donors and from recipients before transplant. Overlap with donor repertoires was found for only a small fraction of recipient repertoires, with over 95% found to appear de novo at the given depth. A decrease in recipient TCR diversity was observed after transplant, and a progressive increase in pathologically expanded clonotypes was seen from day 30 to day 180. The sample size was limited and the cells went unsorted, which meant the CD4 and CD8 repertoire contributions could not be told apart.

TCR beta CDR3 regions were amplified from genomic DNA with the immunoSEQ assay, a bias-controlled multiplex PCR using V- and J-specific primers. A second PCR step added a proprietary barcode and Illumina adapter sequences to the CDR3 amplicons. CDR3 libraries were sequenced on an Illumina MiSeq instrument. The authors' analysis ran thus. Export and quality control were done with immunoSEQ Analyzer 3.0, while downstream analyses used R Bioconductor and Immunarch. Only productive rearrangements within the normalized downsampled data set were used in the calculation of repertoire metrics. In the normalized cohort, a clonotype counted as pathologically expanded if the clonotype was larger than 5 templates. The Inverse Simpson Index was used to measure repertoire diversity. To capture all clonotypes, CMV-specificity analyses were performed on the non-normalized data set. This immuneACCESS table, as held by TCRdb, lists in-frame sequences with V and J called but not all clones. Of the missing ones, under half trace to an unresolved V gene in checked studies; the others have no known cause. V, J and clone size derive from that table, while D and trimming were established from the DNA sequence. The sample has 6,500 to 7,000 clones on record, about 39% of them singletons. The ten largest clones add up to roughly 19% of the sample.

The sequence joins TRBV4-3 to TRBJ2-3; the best D guess is TRBD2, with 6 bases matching. This sequence originates from a female patient between 60 and 69 years old who had an allogeneic stem cell transplant, so the T cells may come from the graft donor. Some clones in this sample may be carry-over from other donors' samples. The sequencing used peripheral blood mononuclear cells, collected 30 days after allogeneic stem cell transplant. The nucleotides are TGCGCCAGCAGCCAAGAAGTTGGGGGGACAGATACGCAGTATTTT. The translation is CASSQEVGGTDTQYF.